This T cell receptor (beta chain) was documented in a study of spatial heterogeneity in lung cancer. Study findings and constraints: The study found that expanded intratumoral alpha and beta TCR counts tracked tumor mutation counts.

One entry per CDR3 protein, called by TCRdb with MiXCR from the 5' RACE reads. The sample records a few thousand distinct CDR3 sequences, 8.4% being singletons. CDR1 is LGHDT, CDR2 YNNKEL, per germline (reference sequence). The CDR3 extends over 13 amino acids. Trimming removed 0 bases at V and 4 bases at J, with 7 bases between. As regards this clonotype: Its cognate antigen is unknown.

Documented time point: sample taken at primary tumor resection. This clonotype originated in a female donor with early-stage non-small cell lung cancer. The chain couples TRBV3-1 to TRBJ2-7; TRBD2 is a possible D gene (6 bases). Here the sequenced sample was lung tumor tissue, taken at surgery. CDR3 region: CASSQEGRYEQYF. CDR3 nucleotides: TGTGCCAGCAGCCAAGAAGGGAGGTACGAGCAGTACTTC.